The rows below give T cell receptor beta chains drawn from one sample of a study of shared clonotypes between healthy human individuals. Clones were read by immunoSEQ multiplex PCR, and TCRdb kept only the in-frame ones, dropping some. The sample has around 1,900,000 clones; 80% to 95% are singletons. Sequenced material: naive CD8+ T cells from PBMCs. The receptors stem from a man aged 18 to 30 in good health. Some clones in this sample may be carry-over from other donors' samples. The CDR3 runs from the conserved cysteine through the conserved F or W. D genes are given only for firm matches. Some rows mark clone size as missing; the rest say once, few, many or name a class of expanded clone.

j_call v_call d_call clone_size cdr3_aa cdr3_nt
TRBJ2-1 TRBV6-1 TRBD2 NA CASSASGGYNEQFF TGTGCCAGCAGTGCCAGCGGGGGGTACAATGAGCAGTTCTTC
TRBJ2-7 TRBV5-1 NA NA CASSLRPSLSYEQYF TGCGCCAGCAGCTTGAGGCCTAGCCTCTCCTACGAGCAGTACTTC
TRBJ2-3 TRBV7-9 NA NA CASSLLMLVSTDTQYF TGTGCCAGCAGCTTACTGATGTTAGTAAGCACAGATACGCAGTATTTT
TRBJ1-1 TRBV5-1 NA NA CASSLKGLDTEAFF TGCGCCAGCAGCTTGAAGGGGCTGGATACTGAAGCTTTCTTT
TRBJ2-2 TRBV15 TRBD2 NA CATSLPQLGTSGNTGELFF TGTGCCACCAGCTTACCCCAACTTGGGACTAGCGGGAACACCGGGGAGCTGTTTTTT
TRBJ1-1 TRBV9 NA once CASRGDMNTEAFF TGTGCCAGCCGGGGGGACATGAACACTGAAGCTTTCTTT
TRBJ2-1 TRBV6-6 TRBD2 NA CASSYSIAGAFNEQFF TGTGCCAGCAGTTACTCGATAGCGGGAGCATTCAATGAGCAGTTCTTC
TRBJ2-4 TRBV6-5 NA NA CASCDLNIQYF TGTGCCAGCTGCGACCTAAACATTCAGTACTTC
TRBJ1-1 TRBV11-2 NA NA CASREGGSATEAFF TGTGCCAGCAGGGAAGGCGGCAGCGCCACTGAAGCTTTCTTT
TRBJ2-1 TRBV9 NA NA CASSVDGNEQFF TGTGCCAGCAGCGTAGATGGGAATGAGCAGTTCTTC
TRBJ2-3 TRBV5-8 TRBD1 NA CASSPGQGADTQYF TGTGCCAGCAGCCCGGGACAGGGGGCAGATACGCAGTATTTT
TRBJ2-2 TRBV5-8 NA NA CASSPGLTNTGELFF TGTGCCAGCAGCCCGGGACTCACGAACACCGGGGAGCTGTTTTTT
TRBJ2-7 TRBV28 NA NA CASSNPLRGNSYEQYF TGTGCCAGCAGTAACCCGTTGAGGGGTAATTCCTACGAGCAGTACTTC
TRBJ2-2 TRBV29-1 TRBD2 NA CSVTTSGIVGELFF TGCAGCGTTACGACTAGCGGGATCGTCGGGGAGCTGTTTTTT
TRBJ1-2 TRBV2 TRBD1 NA CASSTGQGVNYGYTF TGTGCCAGCAGTACGGGACAGGGGGTAAACTATGGCTACACCTTC
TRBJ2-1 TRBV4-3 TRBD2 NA CASSQVQKSGSRGNEQFF TGCGCCAGCAGCCAAGTGCAGAAAAGCGGGAGTCGGGGAAATGAGCAGTTCTTC
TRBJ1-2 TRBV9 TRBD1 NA CASSPNHPGTAKDGYGYTF TGTGCCAGCAGCCCAAACCACCCCGGGACAGCCAAAGATGGGTATGGCTACACCTTC
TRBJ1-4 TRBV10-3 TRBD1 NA CAISPWDSREKLFF TGTGCCATCAGCCCCTGGGACAGTCGAGAAAAACTGTTTTTT
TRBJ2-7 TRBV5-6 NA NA CASSFQTGPYEQYF TGTGCCAGCAGCTTCCAGACAGGCCCCTACGAGCAGTACTTC
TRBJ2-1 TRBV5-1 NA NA CASSSKQGNNEQFF TGCGCCAGCAGCTCCAAACAAGGGAACAATGAGCAGTTCTTC
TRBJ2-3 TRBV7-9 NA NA CASSPPGASDTQYF TGTGCCAGCAGCCCCCCTGGGGCGTCGGATACGCAGTATTTT
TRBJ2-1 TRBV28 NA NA CASSLFASPYNEQFF TGTGCCAGCAGTTTATTTGCTAGCCCGTACAATGAGCAGTTCTTC
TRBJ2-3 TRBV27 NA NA CASSLLQVSTDTQYF TGTGCCAGCAGTTTATTACAGGTTTCGACAGATACGCAGTATTTT
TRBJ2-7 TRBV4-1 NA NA CASSQDTGNTYEQYF TGCGCCAGCAGCCAAGATACAGGGAACACCTACGAGCAGTACTTC
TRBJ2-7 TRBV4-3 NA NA CASSHRLGAYEQYF TGCGCCAGCAGCCACCGCCTAGGAGCCTACGAGCAGTACTTC
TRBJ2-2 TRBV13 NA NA CASSLGLDNTGELFF TGTGCCAGCAGCTTGGGACTTGACAACACCGGGGAGCTGTTTTTT
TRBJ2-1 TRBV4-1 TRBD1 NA CASSRRQGTEEQFF TGCGCCAGCAGCCGCCGACAGGGAACGGAGGAGCAGTTCTTC
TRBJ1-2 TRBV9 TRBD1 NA CASSVVTGDGYTF TGTGCCAGCAGCGTAGTTACAGGGGATGGCTACACCTTC
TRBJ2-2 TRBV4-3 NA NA CASSQDLPANTGELFF TGCGCCAGCAGCCAAGATCTCCCGGCGAACACCGGGGAGCTGTTTTTT
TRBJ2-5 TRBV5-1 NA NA CASSLGWTVPTYQETQYF TGCGCCAGCAGCTTGGGTTGGACGGTTCCAACGTACCAAGAGACCCAGTACTTC
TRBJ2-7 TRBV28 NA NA CASSLWQGTYEQYF TGTGCCAGCAGTTTATGGCAGGGAACCTACGAGCAGTACTTC
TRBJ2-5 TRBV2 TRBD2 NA CASSDTGAGRAGATQYF TGTGCCAGCAGTGATACGGGGGCCGGGAGGGCCGGGGCGACCCAGTACTTC
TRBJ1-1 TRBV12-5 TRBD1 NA CASGPTGPNTEAFF TGTGCTAGTGGCCCGACAGGGCCGAACACTGAAGCTTTCTTT
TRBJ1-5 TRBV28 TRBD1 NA CASSSGTGGNQPQHF TGTGCCAGCAGTTCCGGGACAGGGGGCAATCAGCCCCAGCATTTT
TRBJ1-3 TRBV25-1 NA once CASSGWSGNTIYF TGTGCCAGCAGTGGGTGGTCTGGAAACACCATATATTTT
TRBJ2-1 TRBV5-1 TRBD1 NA CASGLDRGYNEQFF TGCGCCAGCGGTCTGGACAGGGGATACAATGAGCAGTTCTTC
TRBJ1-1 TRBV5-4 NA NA CASSSSRGRVTEAFF TGTGCCAGCAGTTCTTCCAGGGGTAGAGTCACTGAAGCTTTCTTT
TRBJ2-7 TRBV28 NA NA CASSWGSSNEQYF TGTGCCAGCAGTTGGGGGAGTAGCAACGAGCAGTACTTC
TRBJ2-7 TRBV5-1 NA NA CASSLGYLRGAPYEQYF TGCGCCAGCAGCTTGGGGTATCTGAGGGGCGCCCCCTACGAGCAGTACTTC
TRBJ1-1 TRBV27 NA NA CASSSPRDSLNTEAFF TGTGCCAGCAGTTCCCCCCGCGACAGTCTGAACACTGAAGCTTTCTTT
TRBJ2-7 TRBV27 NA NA CASATGLTYEQYF TGTGCCAGCGCCACAGGGCTCACCTACGAGCAGTACTTC
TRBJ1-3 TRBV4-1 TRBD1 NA CASSPGTGTFYSGNTIYF TGCGCCAGCAGCCCCGGGACAGGGACTTTTTACTCTGGAAACACCATATATTTT
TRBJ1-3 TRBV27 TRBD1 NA CASGTQGAIYF TGTGCCAGCGGAACACAGGGGGCCATATATTTT
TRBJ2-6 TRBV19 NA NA CASSIAGSGANVLTF TGTGCCAGTAGTATAGCCGGGTCTGGGGCCAACGTCCTGACTTTC